These 23 T cell receptor beta chains were all obtained from the same sample, sequenced in a study of T cells in Graves' hyperthyroidism and ophthalmopathy. Template material for amplifying TCR beta CDR3 regions consisted of RNA transcripts. HTBI primers were employed in a first-round RT-PCR of the TCR CDR3. Each CDR3 protein gets one entry after TCRdb re-called the multiplex PCR reads with MiXCR. The sample contains hundreds of thousands of distinct CDR3 sequences, 20% to 25% of which appear only once. Sequenced input: blood. The origin of the receptors is a man aged 25 to 40 with Graves' ophthalmopathy.

This chain connects TRBV4-1 to TRBJ2-1; D is perhaps TRBD1 (6 bases). V lost 0 bases and J 7 bases, leaving 13 bases between the germline ends. The CDR3 runs 15 residues. CDR1 MGHRA and CDR2 YSYEKL come from the germline V gene. The CDR3 here is CASSQDEGVRNEQFF. The CDR3 DNA is TGCGCCAGCAGCCAAGATGAGGGGGTCAGGAATGAGCAGTTCTTC.

The chain recombines TRBV4-1 with TRBJ1-2; possible D gene TRBD1, 5 bases. The CDR3 is 15 residues long. V lost 0 bases and J lost 3, with 11 bases in between. Germline CDR1 MGHRA, CDR2 YSYEKL. The CDR3 DNA sequence: TGCGCCAGCAGCCAAGATGGGGCCGGTGACTATGGCTACACCTTC. Translated: CASSQDGAGDYGYTF.

This clonotype has more than one count but fewer than ten. CDR3 nucleotide sequence: TGTGCCAGCAGCCAAGATCAGAAGCGGGCCGTAGCAAACATTCAGTACTTC. It translates to CASSQDQKRAVANIQYF. The rearrangement joins TRBV4-2 to TRBJ2-4; D possibly corresponds to TRBD2 (6 bases). The length of the CDR3 is 17 residues. V lost 0 bases, J lost 6 bases, and 18 bases lay in between. Germline V gene lookup returns CDR1 LGHNA and CDR2 YNFKEQ.

The sample holds many counts of this clonotype. The chain uses TRBV27 and TRBJ2-7, with 8 positions matching TRBD1. The germline V gene has CDR1 MNHEY and CDR2 SMNVEV (reference sequence). This CDR3 spans 13 amino acids. The junction had 2 bases not matched to a gene; V was cut back by 7 bases and J by 0 bases. In DNA form, the CDR3 reads TGTGCCAGCAAGGGACAGGACTCCTACGAGCAGTACTTC. Residues: CASKGQDSYEQYF.

Concerning this clonotype itself: Given a much more abundant clone one base away, this may be a read error. The chain links TRBV28 to TRBJ2-5, with 7 bases lining up with TRBD2. This CDR3 contains 13 residues. V was pared by 7 bases and J by 7 bases, with 9 bases of the junction left unmatched. CDR1 MDHEN and CDR2 SYDVKM come from the germline V gene. In DNA, the CDR3 is TGTGCCAGCAATTTCGGCGGGAGCGGGACCCAGTACTTC. Amino acids: CASNFGGSGTQYF.

A few counts support this clonotype. The CDR3 is CASSSRFGLAHEQYF. CDR3 DNA sequence: TGTGCCAGCAGTTCGCGGTTCGGACTAGCCCACGAGCAGTACTTC. The chain is built from TRBV6-1 and TRBJ2-7, with 8 bases that match TRBD2. CDR3 length: 15 amino acids. Germline-derived CDR1 and CDR2 are MNHNS and SASEGT. The junction had 11 bases not matched to a gene; V was cut back by 5 bases and J by 5 bases.

Comments on this clonotype: Because it lacks the conserved phenylalanine or tryptophan at the end, this CDR3 is likely a read error. The chain uses TRBV7-2 and TRBJ1-1; the match to TRBD1 covers 8 bases. The CDR3 contains 15 residues. Germline-derived CDR1 and CDR2 are SGHTA and FQGNSA. With V trimmed by 5 bases and J by 0 bases, 5 bases remained unmatched. The CDR3 bases are TGTGCCAGCAGCGGAAGACAGGGGATGAACACTGAAGCTTTCCTT. Translated: CASSGRQGMNTEAFL.

This clonotype was seen a handful of times. The chain has TRBV28 and TRBJ1-1; no clear D gene. Germline assignment: CDR1 MDHEN and CDR2 SYDVKM. CDR3 length equals 15 residues. Trimming shortened V by 5 bases and J by 3 bases, and 16 bases separated the two germline ends. Here the CDR3 DNA reads TGTGCCAGCAGTACGCAACTCCAAGCGGACACTGAAGCTTTCTTT. It translates to CASSTQLQADTEAFF.

This clonotype was observed a few times. The rearrangement uses TRBV15 and TRBJ1-1; 7 nucleotides match TRBD1. There are 12 residues in the CDR3. From germline, CDR1 is LNHNV and CDR2 YYDKDF (reference sequence). The ends lost 5 bases at V and 8 bases at J; junction bases unmatched: 5. CDR3 amino acids: CATSLPGQEAFF. The CDR3, as DNA: TGTGCCACCAGCCTCCCGGGACAGGAAGCTTTCTTT.

V usage is TRBV4-1 and J usage is TRBJ2-7, with no clear D. Germline CDR1 reads MGHRA; CDR2 reads YSYEKL. V was trimmed by 0 bases and J by 2 bases, leaving 5 bases between them. CDR3 length: 13 residues. CDR3 sequence (DNA): TGCGCCAGCAGCCAAGAGGCCCCCTACGAGCAGTACTTC. Its translation: CASSQEAPYEQYF.

This clonotype was seen a handful of times. V gene TRBV25-1 combines with J gene TRBJ1-2; D perhaps matches TRBD1 (6 bases). Germline V CDR1 and CDR2: MGHDK, SYGVNS. This CDR3 spans 16 amino acids. Deletions cut 0 bases from V and 6 bases from J, with 17 bases between. Here the CDR3 reads CASSEYYHRAEDGYTF. CDR3 nucleotide sequence: TGTGCCAGCAGTGAATACTATCACAGGGCTGAGGATGGCTACACCTTC.

This clonotype was observed once. The J gene is TRBJ1-5, the V gene TRBV6-1; no definite D call. Trimming shortened V by 3 bases and J by 9 bases, and 9 bases separated the two germline ends. The CDR3 is 12 amino acids. Germline CDR1 reads MNHNS; CDR2 reads SASEGT. The CDR3 sequence is CASSELGLPQHF. CDR3 DNA: TGTGCCAGCAGTGAGTTGGGCCTGCCCCAGCATTTT.

This clonotype was counted at least ten times. The V call is TRBV28, the J call TRBJ2-7; 8 bases match TRBD1. With 6 bases clipped from V and 0 bases from J, the junction kept 10 bases outside the gene matches. This CDR3 is built from 16 residues. The V gene's germline CDR1 is MDHEN and CDR2 SYDVKM. The CDR3 nucleotides read TGTGCCAGCAGACCGCGCCGGGACAGGAGCTCCTACGAGCAGTACTTC. Encoded protein: CASRPRRDRSSYEQYF.

This clonotype was observed a few times. The V call is TRBV6-2 or TRBV6-3, the J call TRBJ2-1; no firm D call. Germline V gene lookup returns CDR1 MNHEY and CDR2 SVGEGT. There are 13 residues in the CDR3. The V end lost 10 bases, the J end lost 2 bases, and 12 bases lay between the germline ends. In DNA, the CDR3 is TGTGCCACCCGTGATTTGGCCTACAATGAGCAGTTCTTC. It specifies CATRDLAYNEQFF.

This chain connects TRBV28 to TRBJ1-1; D not certain. Germline V gene lookup returns CDR1 MDHEN and CDR2 SYDVKM. The CDR3 contains 12 residues. Trimming cost V 3 bases and J 5 bases, with 7 bases left between them. Written as DNA, the CDR3 is TGTGCCAGCAGTTTCTGGGTAACTGAAGCTTTCTTT. Its protein is CASSFWVTEAFF.

The chain carries TRBV5-6 and TRBJ2-7; 8 positions match TRBD2. Per the germline V gene, CDR1 is SGHDT and CDR2 is YYEEEE. This CDR3 is 17 amino acids long. V lost 1 base and J lost 2; bases outside the gene matches: 11. For the CDR3, the DNA is TGTGCCAGCAGCTTGCCCCGGGGGCTAGCGGGCCCCTACGAGCAGTACTTC. Amino acid sequence: CASSLPRGLAGPYEQYF.

This clonotype was observed a handful of times. A read error may account for a junction end that differs from germline. The chain carries TRBV2 and TRBJ2-5; TRBD1 matches at 8 bases. CDR1 and CDR2 (germline): SNHLY, FYNNEI. The CDR3 is made up of 11 amino acids. CDR3 in DNA: TGTGCCAGCAGCGACCGGGACAGGAGAAACTTC. As protein: CASSDRDRRNF.

The chain recombines TRBV6-2 or TRBV6-3 with TRBJ1-2, with TRBD1 matching over 10 bases. The V segment lost 2 bases and the J segment 3 bases; nucleotides outside the gene matches: 9. Germline CDR1 reads MNHEY; CDR2 reads SVGEGT. This CDR3 has 17 residues. Written as DNA, the CDR3 is TGTGCCAGCAGTTACCCGACAGGGGGCGTCCTTTACTATGGCTACACCTTC. It yields the protein CASSYPTGGVLYYGYTF.

The chain couples TRBV18 to TRBJ2-2; tentatively, D is TRBD2 (6 bases). The V end was cut by 2 bases, the J end by 4 bases, with 8 bases between. This CDR3 comprises 14 residues. Germline V lookup: CDR1 KGHSH, CDR2 LQKENI. CDR3: CASSPAGRTGELFF. For the CDR3, the DNA is TGTGCCAGCTCACCAGCGGGACGCACCGGGGAGCTGTTTTTT.

This clonotype appeared many times. The V call is TRBV20-1, the J call TRBJ2-7, with 9 nucleotides matching TRBD1. This CDR3 has 17 residues. CDR1 DFQATT and CDR2 SNEGSKA come from the germline V gene (reference sequence). The ends lost 1 base at V and 2 bases at J; junction bases unmatched: 12. CDR3 sequence (DNA): TGCAGTGCTAGAGCTCGAGGCGGGGGACAGGGAACCTACGAGCAGTACTTC. Translation gives CSARARGGGQGTYEQYF.

The chain recombines TRBV24-1 with TRBJ1-6; D remains ambiguous. The CDR3 is made up of 14 amino acids. In germline, CDR1 is KGHDR, CDR2 SFDVKD. V was shortened by 5 bases and J by 6 bases, with 10 bases between the two germline ends. CDR3 bases: TGTGCCACCAGTGGATCTCAGATTAATTCACCCCTCCACTTT. It translates to CATSGSQINSPLHF.

V gene TRBV9 combines with J gene TRBJ2-5; 10 bases fit TRBD2. The germline V gene has CDR1 SGDLS and CDR2 YYNGEE. The CDR3 is 15 residues long. The junction had 8 bases not matched to a gene; V was cut back by 5 bases and J by 4 bases. Written as DNA, the CDR3 is TGTGCCAGCAGTCTAGCGGGAGACCGACCAGAGACCCAGTACTTC. It codes for CASSLAGDRPETQYF. Variable domain in full (rest from reference TRBV9 and TRBJ2-5): DSGVTQTPKHLITATGQRVTLRCSPRSGDLSVYWYQQSLDQGLQFLIQYYNGEERAKGNILERFSAQQFPDLHSELNLSSLELGDSALYFCASSLAGDRPETQYFGPGTRLLVL.

The sample holds a few counts of this clonotype. This chain's CDR3 is CASQGGVDGQYF. CDR3 coding DNA: TGTGCCAGCCAGGGGGGGGTCGACGGGCAGTACTTC. This rearrangement joins TRBV2 to TRBJ2-7; D tentatively reads TRBD1 or TRBD2 (7 bases each). The CDR3 loop spans 12 amino acids. Trimming took off 8 bases at V and 9 bases at J, with 17 bases between the two ends. The germline CDR1 and CDR2 sequences are SNHLY and FYNNEI.